The sequence of this T cell receptor (beta chain) was determined in a study of T cell responses to AZD1222 COVID-19 vaccine. Comment on this clone: The antigen is not known.

Findings of the study overall: Spike-specific TCR breadth and depth were elevated following two AZD1222 doses. Reportedly, close to half of spike-specific TCRs are directed against unmutated variant regions.

Sequencing was performed with immunoSEQ multiplex PCR; in TCRdb, only in-frame clones are kept and a portion is missing. The table records over 150,000 clones, around 85% of them present only once. This clonotype originated in an adult who received the AZD1222 COVID-19 vaccine. The material was peripheral blood, obtained 28 days after the second AZD1222 dose.

The CDR3 loop reads CASSLLADRANTEAFF. As DNA, the CDR3 is TGTGCCAGCAGCTTATTGGCCGACAGGGCGAACACTGAAGCTTTCTTT. The chain carries TRBV7-8 and TRBJ1-1; TRBD1 agrees at 7 bases. CDR3 length: 16 amino acids. The V and J ends lost 2 bases and 1 base, in that order; junction bases with no gene match: 7. Looked up from germline, CDR1 is SGHVS and CDR2 is FQNEAQ.